These 12 T cell receptor beta chains came from one sample sequenced in a study of blood T cell repertoires in COVID-19. TCRdb's copy holds only in-frame clones and misses some; the assay was immunoSEQ multiplex PCR. Here the sample spans some 220,000 clones, more than 75% being singletons. Input material: peripheral blood. All receptors come from a woman in her seventies with COVID-19, enrolled during active disease.

DNA of the CDR3: TGCGCCAGCAGCCAAGAACACACGAATCAGCCCCAGCATTTT. Protein sequence: CASSQEHTNQPQHF. This chain links TRBV4-1 with TRBJ1-5; D remains unclear. Between the trimmed V and J ends, which lost 0 bases and 4 bases, there was a span of 7 bases. This CDR3 has 14 residues. In germline, CDR1 is MGHRA, CDR2 YSYEKL.

J is TRBJ2-7 and V is TRBV6-2 or TRBV6-3; 9 nucleotides align to TRBD2. Trimming took 4 bases from V and 5 from J; bases not matched to a gene: 12. The V gene's germline CDR1 is MNHEY and CDR2 SVGEGT. This CDR3 is built from 16 residues. The CDR3 protein is CASSSLAGAASHEQYF. CDR3 nucleotide sequence: TGTGCCAGCAGTTCACTAGCGGGCGCGGCAAGCCACGAGCAGTACTTC.

For this clone: At the DNA level, this CDR3 is encoded by other sequences in the same sample as well. The V and J genes are TRBV19 and TRBJ1-1; D is possibly TRBD1 (6 bases). The CDR3 runs to 14 residues. The germline gives CDR1 LNHDA, CDR2 SQIVND (reference sequence). Trimming shortened V by 3 bases and J by 1 base, and 9 bases separated the two germline ends. The CDR3 region is CASSMRTANTEAFF. CDR3 coding DNA: TGTGCCAGTAGTATGAGGACAGCGAACACTGAAGCTTTCTTT.

This chain joins TRBV11-2 and TRBJ2-5, with D perhaps matching TRBD1 (6 bases). Germline V gene sequence: CDR1 SGHAT, CDR2 FQNNGV. The CDR3 has 14 residues. V shed 5 bases and J shed 3 bases, with 13 bases lying between them. CDR3 nucleotide sequence: TGTGCCAGCAGCCATAGTAGGGGGAAAGAGACCCAGTACTTC. Its translation: CASSHSRGKETQYF.

This clone was counted once. The chain carries TRBV19 and TRBJ2-1; D perhaps matches TRBD2 (6 bases). The CDR3 extends over 14 amino acids. Trimming shortened V by 3 bases and J by 5 bases, and 11 bases separated the two germline ends. Germline V CDR1 and CDR2: LNHDA, SQIVND (reference sequence). DNA of the CDR3: TGTGCCAGTAGTATTACGCGGGACCACAATGAGCAGTTCTTC. It encodes CASSITRDHNEQFF.

The gene calls are TRBV24-1 and TRBJ2-3; D is perhaps TRBD2 (6 bases). From germline, CDR1 is KGHDR and CDR2 SFDVKD. The CDR3 has 13 residues. Trimming shortened V by 4 bases and J by 10 bases, and 14 bases separated the two germline ends. The CDR3 sequence is CATSEGLLGPQYF. For the CDR3, the DNA is TGTGCCACCAGTGAGGGACTCCTCGGGCCGCAGTATTTT.

This clone was recorded only once. This chain connects TRBV30 to TRBJ1-2; D may be TRBD1 (6 bases). CDR1 is GTSNPN and CDR2 is SVGIG in the germline V gene (reference sequence). The CDR3 runs to 12 residues. CDR3: CASGQTDYGYTF. CDR3 coding DNA: TGTGCATCCGGACAGACGGATTATGGCTACACCTTC.

The chain combines TRBV19 with TRBJ1-1; 8 bases align to TRBD1. This CDR3 is built from 15 residues. V lost 5 bases to trimming and J lost 4 bases; unmatched junction nucleotides: 9. The germline gives CDR1 LNHDA, CDR2 SQIVND (reference sequence). CDR3 nucleotide sequence: TGTGCCAGTAGTGACGACAGGGGATCGGTCACTGAAGCTTTCTTT. The encoded protein is CASSDDRGSVTEAFF. The full variable domain, rest sourced from reference TRBV19 and TRBJ1-1, is DGGITQSPKYLFRKEGQNVTLSCEQNLNHDAMYWYRQDPGQGLRLIYYSQIVNDFQKGDIAEGYSVSREKKESFPLTVTSAQKNPTAFYLCASSDDRGSVTEAFFGQGTRLTVV.

The V and J genes are TRBV7-8 and TRBJ1-1, with D possibly TRBD1 on 5 matching bases. The germline V gene has CDR1 SGHVS and CDR2 FQNEAQ. Trimming shortened V by 5 bases and J by 5 bases, and 18 bases separated the two germline ends. The CDR3 has 15 residues. The CDR3 is CASSGGGRGVTEAFF. DNA of the CDR3: TGTGCCAGCAGCGGCGGGGGGAGGGGCGTTACTGAAGCTTTCTTT.

This chain joins TRBV19 and TRBJ1-2, with D perhaps TRBD1 (6 bases). The CDR3 is 14 amino acids. Per germline, CDR1 LNHDA and CDR2 SQIVND (reference sequence). Trimming cost V 6 bases and J 6 bases, with 17 bases left between them. CDR3 residues: CASSPAGGYHGYTF. DNA of the CDR3: TGTGCCAGTAGCCCGGCTGGGGGCTATCATGGCTACACCTTC.

This CDR3 is CASSSQDRGPYNEQFF. CDR3 coding DNA: TGTGCCAGCAGCTCCCAGGACAGGGGCCCCTACAATGAGCAGTTCTTC. The chain couples TRBV21-1 to TRBJ2-1; TRBD1, the table's D call, was not compared with the DNA. TRBV21-1 is tagged as a pseudogene. The CDR3 consists of 16 residues.

J is TRBJ2-3 and V is TRBV19, with 10 bases fitting TRBD2. V lost 5 bases and J lost 12; bases outside the gene matches: 14. The CDR3 runs 15 residues. Germline-derived CDR1 and CDR2 are LNHDA and SQIVND (reference sequence). The CDR3 DNA is TGTGCCAGTAGTGCTTCTAGCGGGAGAAGTTCTGGTCAGTATTTT. Translation gives CASSASSGRSSGQYF.